Below, 19 T cell receptor beta chains from the same sample are listed, as sequenced in a study of shared clonotypes between healthy human individuals. This table comes from immunoSEQ multiplex PCR, and its TCRdb copy is limited to in-frame clones, with some not included. The table includes about 2.5 million clones, 85% to 95% detected once. The source material was naive CD4+ T cells from PBMCs. Subset reported: CD45RA+ positively selected. These receptors all stem from a man younger than 35 in good health. Some clones in this sample may be carry-over from other donors' samples.

This clone appeared a single time. The chain uses TRBV6-1 and TRBJ2-7, with D possibly TRBD1 on 6 matching bases. The CDR3 is 14 amino acids. The ends were cut back, 4 bases at V and 3 bases at J, with 13 bases in the middle. Germline V gives CDR1 MNHNS, CDR2 SASEGT. The CDR3 nucleotides read TGTGCCAGCAGTGGGACAGTACGGAACTACGAGCAGTACTTC. It is translated as CASSGTVRNYEQYF.

The table lists this clone with a count of one. The V gene is TRBV28, the J gene TRBJ2-5; D is undetermined. The V end lost 6 bases, the J end lost 2 bases, and 34 bases lay between the germline ends. Germline V gives CDR1 MDHEN, CDR2 SYDVKM. The CDR3 sequence is 21 residues long. CDR3 DNA sequence: TGTGCCAGCAGCCTTGGAGATTATGGCTACTTCTCTAAAAAAATTCAAGAGACCCAGTACTTC. Protein sequence: CASSLGDYGYFSKKIQETQYF. Filled out from reference TRBV28 and TRBJ2-5, the complete variable domain reads DVKVTQSSRYLVKRTGEKVFLECVQDMDHENMFWYRQDPGLGLRLIYFSYDVKMKEKGDIPEGYSVSREKKERFSLILESASTNQTSMYLCASSLGDYGYFSKKIQETQYFGPGTRLLVL.

This clone was seen a handful of times. The V and J genes are TRBV28 and TRBJ1-2, with D perhaps matching TRBD1 (5 bases). Germline V gene data show CDR1 as MDHEN and CDR2 as SYDVKM. The CDR3 consists of 14 residues. The V end was cut by 4 bases, the J end by 4 bases, with 13 bases between. DNA for the CDR3: TGTGCCAGCAGTTCCTCCCCGGGGGGCTATGGCTACACCTTC. Translated: CASSSSPGGYGYTF.

The chain has TRBV7-3 and TRBJ1-1, with unresolved D. Germline-derived CDR1 and CDR2 are SGHTA and FQGTGA. CDR3 length: 13 residues. V shed 2 bases and J shed 1 base, with 5 bases lying between them. The CDR3 is CASSLYWNTEAFF. CDR3 sequence (DNA): TGTGCCAGCAGCTTATATTGGAACACTGAAGCTTTCTTT. The whole variable domain, filled in from reference TRBV7-3 and TRBJ1-1, reads GAGVSQTPSNKVTEKGKYVELRCDPISGHTALYWYRQSLGQGPEFLIYFQGTGAADDSGLPNDRFFAVRPEGSVSTLKIQRTERGDSAVYLCASSLYWNTEAFFGQGTRLTVV.

The rearrangement links TRBV2 to TRBJ2-7; D is tentatively TRBD1 or TRBD2 (5 bases each). V lost 7 bases and J lost 3, with 16 bases in between. Per germline, CDR1 SNHLY and CDR2 FYNNEI. The CDR3 is 14 amino acids. Here the CDR3 DNA reads TGTGCCAGCACTTTGGAGTCAGGGAGCTACGAGCAGTACTTC. Protein product: CASTLESGSYEQYF.

As to this clone: Other DNA sequences in the same sample also yield this CDR3. The CDR3 here is CASSLGQPSTDTQYF. In DNA form, the CDR3 reads TGTGCCAGCAGCCTGGGACAGCCCAGCACAGATACGCAGTATTTT. The chain couples TRBV7-2 to TRBJ2-3, with 7 bases matching TRBD1. This CDR3 spans 15 amino acids. J gave up 0 bases and V 5 bases, and 5 bases lay outside the gene matches. The germline CDR1 and CDR2 sequences are SGHTA and FQGNSA. Looking up the rest from reference TRBV7-2 and TRBJ2-3 gives the full variable domain: GAGVSQSPSNKVTEKGKDVELRCDPISGHTALYWYRQSLGQGLEFLIYFQGNSAPDKSGLPSDRFSAERTGGSVSTLTIQRTQQEDSAVYLCASSLGQPSTDTQYFGPGTRLTVL.

The chain couples TRBV4-1 to TRBJ2-7; 8 nucleotides line up with TRBD1. CDR1 and CDR2 (germline): MGHRA, YSYEKL. The ends lost 0 bases at V and 6 bases at J; junction bases unmatched: 10. This CDR3 region has 16 residues. CDR3 in DNA: TGCGCCAGCAGCCAAGACGACCGGGACAGGCACTCCGAGCAGTACTTC. Translated: CASSQDDRDRHSEQYF.

The chain uses TRBV30 and TRBJ1-3; D ambiguous. Trimming pared 5 bases from V and 0 bases from J, leaving 8 bases between. The CDR3 runs to 13 residues. CDR1 is GTSNPN, CDR2 SVGIG, per germline (reference sequence). CDR3 region: CAWATFSGNTIYF. The DNA for the CDR3 is TGTGCCTGGGCTACCTTCTCTGGAAACACCATATATTTT.

The J gene is TRBJ2-5, the V gene TRBV19, with 11 positions matching TRBD2. The germline V gene has CDR1 LNHDA and CDR2 SQIVND (reference sequence). There are 15 residues in the CDR3. The junction had 5 bases not matched to a gene; V was cut back by 5 bases and J by 3 bases. This CDR3 is CASSVVAGGEETQYF. Written as DNA, the CDR3 is TGTGCCAGTAGTGTCGTAGCGGGGGGGGAAGAGACCCAGTACTTC.

The rearrangement joins TRBV7-9 to TRBJ2-7; D ambiguous. This CDR3 has 14 amino acids. Deletions cut 3 bases from V and 2 bases from J, with 11 bases between. Germline-derived CDR1 and CDR2 are SEHNR and FQNEAQ (reference sequence). This chain's CDR3 is CASSLSGRAYEQYF. In DNA form, the CDR3 reads TGTGCCAGCAGCTTGAGTGGCAGAGCCTACGAGCAGTACTTC.

This sequence joins TRBV7-2 and TRBJ2-2, with D unclear. Germline-derived CDR1 and CDR2 are SGHTA and FQGNSA. CDR3 length equals 13 residues. The germline V and J ends were trimmed by 0 bases and 10 bases, with 9 bases remaining between them. In nucleotides, the CDR3 is TGTGCCAGCAGCTTAGCCCCAAGGGAGGAGCTGTTTTTT. The encoded protein is CASSLAPREELFF.

The chain joins TRBV28 to TRBJ2-2; 7 nucleotides agree with TRBD1. Germline V gene sequence: CDR1 MDHEN, CDR2 SYDVKM. CDR3 length equals 19 residues. J lost 0 bases, V lost 2 bases, and 12 bases had no gene match. CDR3: CASSLPPYRGPANTGELFF. The CDR3 nucleotides read TGTGCCAGCAGTTTACCCCCCTACAGGGGTCCCGCGAACACCGGGGAGCTGTTTTTT. Variable domain in full (rest from reference TRBV28 and TRBJ2-2): DVKVTQSSRYLVKRTGEKVFLECVQDMDHENMFWYRQDPGLGLRLIYFSYDVKMKEKGDIPEGYSVSREKKERFSLILESASTNQTSMYLCASSLPPYRGPANTGELFFGEGSRLTVL.

This chain links TRBV7-2 with TRBJ2-7; D may correspond to TRBD1 or TRBD2 (6 bases each). CDR1 and CDR2 from the germline V gene are SGHTA and FQGNSA. The ends were cut back, 7 bases at V and 3 bases at J, with 22 bases in the middle. This CDR3 spans 16 amino acids. CDR3 coding DNA: TGTGCCAGCACCCTAACGGGGGCAGGGGCCTACTACGAGCAGTACTTC. It specifies CASTLTGAGAYYEQYF.

The chain carries TRBV11-2 and TRBJ2-3; TRBD2 matches at 8 bases. Germline CDR1 is SGHAT and CDR2 is FQNNGV. Losses at the gene ends were 5 bases for V and 5 bases for J; bases not matched to a gene: 12. This CDR3 comprises 16 residues. Written as DNA, the CDR3 is TGTGCCAGCAGCCCTTGGGCGCGGGAGGATAAAGATACGCAGTATTTT. It translates to CASSPWAREDKDTQYF.

The chain uses TRBV5-1 and TRBJ2-5, with a tentative D call TRBD1 (5 bases). The CDR3 runs to 19 residues. Per germline, CDR1 SGHRS and CDR2 YFSETQ. V lost 1 base to trimming and J lost 1 base, with 23 bases between them. The CDR3 nucleotides read TGCGCCAGCAGCTTGAGCCTATATCCCCAGGGTTCGGCCCAAGAGACCCAGTACTTC. Amino acids: CASSLSLYPQGSAQETQYF. The variable domain in full, completed from reference TRBV5-1 and TRBJ2-5, reads KAGVTQTPRYLIKTRGQQVTLSCSPISGHRSVSWYQQTPGQGLQFLFEYFSETQRNKGNFPGRFSGRQFSNSRSEMNVSTLELGDSALYLCASSLSLYPQGSAQETQYFGPGTRLLVL.

This CDR3 is CASSFRRNNEQFF. The CDR3 DNA is TGTGCCAGCAGCTTCCGACGGAACAATGAGCAGTTCTTC. The chain links TRBV7-3 to TRBJ2-1; D is ambiguous. This CDR3 region has 13 residues. V lost 3 bases and J 5 bases, leaving 8 bases between the germline ends. Germline CDR1 and CDR2: SGHTA and FQGTGA.

In this sample, this clone turned up once. This chain connects TRBV7-9 to TRBJ2-1, with 11 bases matching TRBD2. CDR3 length: 18 amino acids. The germline CDR1 and CDR2 sequences are SEHNR and FQNEAQ (reference sequence). The V segment lost 2 bases and the J segment 8 bases; nucleotides outside the gene matches: 14. CDR3 in amino acids: CASSLYPQTSGSFDEQFF. The CDR3 DNA sequence: TGTGCCAGCAGCTTATACCCACAAACTAGCGGGAGTTTCGATGAGCAGTTCTTC.

The CDR3 loop reads CASSLVTGQITDTQYF. The CDR3 DNA reads TGTGCCAGCAGTTTAGTTACGGGACAGATCACAGATACGCAGTATTTT. This chain joins TRBV28 and TRBJ2-3; 7 positions match TRBD1. The CDR3 sequence is 16 residues long. V lost 2 bases, J lost 2 bases, and 7 bases stayed unmatched. Germline V gives CDR1 MDHEN, CDR2 SYDVKM.

The chain employs TRBV7-2 and TRBJ2-5; D possibly corresponds to TRBD1 (5 bases). CDR3 length: 15 residues. The germline V gene encodes CDR1 SGHTA and CDR2 FQGNSA. V was trimmed by 1 base and J by 7 bases, leaving 16 bases between them. The CDR3 nucleotides are TGTGCCAGCAGCTTAGACAGGTCTAAGTACGGGACCCAGTACTTC. This translates into CASSLDRSKYGTQYF.